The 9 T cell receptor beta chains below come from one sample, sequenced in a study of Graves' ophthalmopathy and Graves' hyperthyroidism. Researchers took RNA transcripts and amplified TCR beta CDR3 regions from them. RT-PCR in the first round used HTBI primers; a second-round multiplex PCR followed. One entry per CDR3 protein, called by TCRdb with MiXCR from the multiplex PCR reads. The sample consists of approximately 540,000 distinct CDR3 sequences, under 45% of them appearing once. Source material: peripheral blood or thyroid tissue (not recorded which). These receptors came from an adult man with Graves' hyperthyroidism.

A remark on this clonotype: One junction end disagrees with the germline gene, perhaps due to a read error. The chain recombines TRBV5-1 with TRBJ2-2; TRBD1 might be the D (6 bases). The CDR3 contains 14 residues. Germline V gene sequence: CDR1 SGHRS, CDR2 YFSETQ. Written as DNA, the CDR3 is TGCGCCAGCAGCTTGGATCGGGACACCGGGGTGCTGTTTTTT. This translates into CASSLDRDTGVLFF.

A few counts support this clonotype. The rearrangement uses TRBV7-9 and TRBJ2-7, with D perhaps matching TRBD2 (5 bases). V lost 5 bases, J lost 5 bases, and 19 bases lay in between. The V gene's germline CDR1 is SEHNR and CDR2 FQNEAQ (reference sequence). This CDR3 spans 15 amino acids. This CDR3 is CASSPGSGFPHEQYF. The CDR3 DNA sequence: TGTGCCAGCAGCCCCGGGTCGGGATTTCCCCACGAGCAGTACTTC.

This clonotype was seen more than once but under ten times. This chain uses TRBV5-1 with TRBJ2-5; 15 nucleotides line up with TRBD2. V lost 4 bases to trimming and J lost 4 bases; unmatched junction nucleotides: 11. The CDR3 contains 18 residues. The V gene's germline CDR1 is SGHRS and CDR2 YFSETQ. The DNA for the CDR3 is TGCGCCAGCAGCATCGGACTAGCGGGAGGGCCCTTGAGAGAGACCCAGTACTTC. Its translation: CASSIGLAGGPLRETQYF. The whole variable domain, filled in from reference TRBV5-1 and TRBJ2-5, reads KAGVTQTPRYLIKTRGQQVTLSCSPISGHRSVSWYQQTPGQGLQFLFEYFSETQRNKGNFPGRFSGRQFSNSRSEMNVSTLELGDSALYLCASSIGLAGGPLRETQYFGPGTRLLVL.

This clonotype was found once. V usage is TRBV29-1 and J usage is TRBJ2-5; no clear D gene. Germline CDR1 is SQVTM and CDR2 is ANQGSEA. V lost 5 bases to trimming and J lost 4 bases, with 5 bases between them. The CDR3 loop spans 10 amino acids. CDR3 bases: TGCAGCGTTCCCCTAGAGACCCAGTACTTC. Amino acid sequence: CSVPLETQYF.

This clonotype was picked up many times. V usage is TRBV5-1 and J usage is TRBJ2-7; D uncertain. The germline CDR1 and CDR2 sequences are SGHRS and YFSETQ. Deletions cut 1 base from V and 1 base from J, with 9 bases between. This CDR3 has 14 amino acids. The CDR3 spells CASSLWTASYEQYF. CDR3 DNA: TGCGCCAGCAGCTTGTGGACCGCATCCTACGAGCAGTACTTC. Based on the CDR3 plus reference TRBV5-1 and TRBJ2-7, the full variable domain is KAGVTQTPRYLIKTRGQQVTLSCSPISGHRSVSWYQQTPGQGLQFLFEYFSETQRNKGNFPGRFSGRQFSNSRSEMNVSTLELGDSALYLCASSLWTASYEQYFGPGTRLTVT.

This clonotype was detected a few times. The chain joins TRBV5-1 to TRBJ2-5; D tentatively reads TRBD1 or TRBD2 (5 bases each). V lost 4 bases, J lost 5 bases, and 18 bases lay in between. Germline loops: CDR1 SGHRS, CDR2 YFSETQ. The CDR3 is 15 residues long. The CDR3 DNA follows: TGCGCCAGCAGCCTGACTGGGGACCGCCGGGAGACCCAGTACTTC. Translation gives CASSLTGDRRETQYF. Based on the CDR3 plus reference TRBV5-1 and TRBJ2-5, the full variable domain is KAGVTQTPRYLIKTRGQQVTLSCSPISGHRSVSWYQQTPGQGLQFLFEYFSETQRNKGNFPGRFSGRQFSNSRSEMNVSTLELGDSALYLCASSLTGDRRETQYFGPGTRLLVL.

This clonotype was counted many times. CDR3 DNA: TGTGCCAGCAGCCCGGGTGGGCTAGTTGAGACCCAGTACTTC. Translation: CASSPGGLVETQYF. The chain has TRBV7-9 and TRBJ2-5; D not resolved. The V and J ends lost 5 bases and 5 bases respectively, with 15 bases between them. Germline CDR1 reads SEHNR; CDR2 reads FQNEAQ (reference sequence). The CDR3 totals 14 residues. The whole variable domain, remainder taken from reference TRBV7-9 and TRBJ2-5, is DTGVSQNPRHKITKRGQNVTFRCDPISEHNRLYWYRQTLGQGPEFLTYFQNEAQLEKSRLLSDRFSAERPKGSFSTLEIQRTEQGDSAMYLCASSPGGLVETQYFGPGTRLLVL.

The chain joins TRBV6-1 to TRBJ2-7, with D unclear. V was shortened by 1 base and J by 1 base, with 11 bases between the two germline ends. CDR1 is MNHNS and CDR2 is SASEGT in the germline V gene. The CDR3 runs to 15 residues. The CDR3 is CASSEEGWRSYEQYF. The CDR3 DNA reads TGTGCCAGCAGTGAAGAGGGTTGGCGTTCCTACGAGCAGTACTTC.

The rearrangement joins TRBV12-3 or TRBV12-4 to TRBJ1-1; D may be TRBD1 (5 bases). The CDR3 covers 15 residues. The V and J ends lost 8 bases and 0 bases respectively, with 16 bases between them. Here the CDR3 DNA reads TGTGCCAGCCGAAGATTTGGGACGGTGAACACTGAAGCTTTCTTT. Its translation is CASRRFGTVNTEAFF.